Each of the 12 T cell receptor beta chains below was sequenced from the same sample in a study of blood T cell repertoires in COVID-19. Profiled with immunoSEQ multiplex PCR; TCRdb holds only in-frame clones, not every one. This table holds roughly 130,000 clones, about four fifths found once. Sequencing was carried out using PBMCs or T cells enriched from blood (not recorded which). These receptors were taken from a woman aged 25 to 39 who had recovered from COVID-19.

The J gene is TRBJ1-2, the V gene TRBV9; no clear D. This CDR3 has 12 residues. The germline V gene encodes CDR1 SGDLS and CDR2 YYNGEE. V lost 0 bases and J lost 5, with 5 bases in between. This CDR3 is CASSVGGYGYTF. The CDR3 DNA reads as TGTGCCAGCAGCGTAGGAGGGTATGGCTACACCTTC.

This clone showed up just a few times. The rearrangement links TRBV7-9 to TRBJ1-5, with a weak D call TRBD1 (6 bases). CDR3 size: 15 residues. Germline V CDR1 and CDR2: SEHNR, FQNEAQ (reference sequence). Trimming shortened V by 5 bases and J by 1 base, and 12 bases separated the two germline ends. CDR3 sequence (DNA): TGTGCCAGCAGCCGGACAGTTTTCAGCAATCAGCCCCAGCATTTT. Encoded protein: CASSRTVFSNQPQHF.

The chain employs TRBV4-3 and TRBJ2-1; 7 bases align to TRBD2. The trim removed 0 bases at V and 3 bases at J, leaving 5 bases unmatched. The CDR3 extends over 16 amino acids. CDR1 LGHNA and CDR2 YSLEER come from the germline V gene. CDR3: CASSQDVAGYYNEQFF. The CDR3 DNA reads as TGCGCCAGCAGCCAAGACGTAGCGGGTTACTACAATGAGCAGTTCTTC.

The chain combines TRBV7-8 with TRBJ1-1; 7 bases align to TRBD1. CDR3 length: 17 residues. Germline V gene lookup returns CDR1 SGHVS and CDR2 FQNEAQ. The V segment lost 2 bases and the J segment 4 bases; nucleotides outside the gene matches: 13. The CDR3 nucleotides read TGTGCCAGCAGCTTACTGACAGGGAGGTATCGTGGCACTGAAGCTTTCTTT. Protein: CASSLLTGRYRGTEAFF.

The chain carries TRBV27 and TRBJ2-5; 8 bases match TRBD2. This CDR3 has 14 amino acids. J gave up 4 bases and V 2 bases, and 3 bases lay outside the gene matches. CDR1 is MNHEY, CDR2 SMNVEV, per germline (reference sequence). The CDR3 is CASSLRLAGETQYF. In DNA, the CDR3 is TGTGCCAGCAGTTTAAGGCTAGCGGGAGAGACCCAGTACTTC.

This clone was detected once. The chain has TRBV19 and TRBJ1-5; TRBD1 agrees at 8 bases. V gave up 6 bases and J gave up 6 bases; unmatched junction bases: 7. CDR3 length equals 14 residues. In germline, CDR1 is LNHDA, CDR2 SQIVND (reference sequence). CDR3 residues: CASSPTGAGQPQHF. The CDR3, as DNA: TGTGCCAGTAGCCCGACAGGGGCTGGTCAGCCCCAGCATTTT.

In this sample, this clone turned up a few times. DNA for the CDR3: TGCGCCAGCAGCCAAGATTTCACTAGCGGGAGCTCCTACAATGAGCAGTTCTTC. Translation: CASSQDFTSGSSYNEQFF. This chain connects TRBV4-3 to TRBJ2-1, with 11 bases that match TRBD2. CDR1 is LGHNA and CDR2 is YSLEER in the germline V gene. This CDR3 has 18 amino acids. V dropped 0 bases and J dropped 0; count of bases not matched to a gene: 4.

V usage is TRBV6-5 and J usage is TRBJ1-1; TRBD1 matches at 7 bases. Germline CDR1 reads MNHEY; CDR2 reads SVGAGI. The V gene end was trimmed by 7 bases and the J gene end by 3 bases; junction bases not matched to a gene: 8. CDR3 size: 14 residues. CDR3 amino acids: CASTRDRGDTEAFF. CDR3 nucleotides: TGTGCCAGCACCCGGGACAGAGGGGACACTGAAGCTTTCTTT.

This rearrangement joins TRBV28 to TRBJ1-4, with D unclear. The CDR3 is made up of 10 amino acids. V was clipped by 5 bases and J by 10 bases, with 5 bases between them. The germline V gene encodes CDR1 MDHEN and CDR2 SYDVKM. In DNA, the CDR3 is TGTGCCAGCAGTGGAGGAAAACTGTTTTTT. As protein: CASSGGKLFF. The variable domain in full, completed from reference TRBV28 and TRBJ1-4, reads DVKVTQSSRYLVKRTGEKVFLECVQDMDHENMFWYRQDPGLGLRLIYFSYDVKMKEKGDIPEGYSVSREKKERFSLILESASTNQTSMYLCASSGGKLFFGSGTQLSVL.

The CDR3 is CASNPTGAHQPQHF. In nucleotides, the CDR3 is TGTGCCAGCAATCCGACAGGGGCCCATCAGCCCCAGCATTTT. The chain recombines TRBV6-5 with TRBJ1-5; 8 bases are shared with TRBD1. V trimming: 7 bases; J trimming: 5 bases; junction bases outside the gene matches: 7. Germline V gives CDR1 MNHEY, CDR2 SVGAGI. This CDR3 has 14 amino acids.

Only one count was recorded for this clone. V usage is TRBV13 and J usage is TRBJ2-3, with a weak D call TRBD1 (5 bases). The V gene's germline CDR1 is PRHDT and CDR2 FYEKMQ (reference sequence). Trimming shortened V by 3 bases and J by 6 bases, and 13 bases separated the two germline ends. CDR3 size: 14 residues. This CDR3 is CASSFRGGADTQYF. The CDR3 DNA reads TGTGCCAGCAGCTTTAGGGGTGGTGCGGATACGCAGTATTTT. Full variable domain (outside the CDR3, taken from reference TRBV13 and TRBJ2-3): AAGVIQSPRHLIKEKRETATLKCYPIPRHDTVYWYQQGPGQDPQFLISFYEKMQSDKGSIPDRFSAQQFSDYHSELNMSSLELGDSALYFCASSFRGGADTQYFGPGTRLTVL.

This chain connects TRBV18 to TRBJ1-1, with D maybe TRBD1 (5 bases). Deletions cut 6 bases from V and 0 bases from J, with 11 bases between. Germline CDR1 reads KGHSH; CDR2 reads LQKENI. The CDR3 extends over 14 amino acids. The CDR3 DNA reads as TGTGCCAGCTCCCGCGACAGAATGAACACTGAAGCTTTCTTT. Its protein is CASSRDRMNTEAFF.